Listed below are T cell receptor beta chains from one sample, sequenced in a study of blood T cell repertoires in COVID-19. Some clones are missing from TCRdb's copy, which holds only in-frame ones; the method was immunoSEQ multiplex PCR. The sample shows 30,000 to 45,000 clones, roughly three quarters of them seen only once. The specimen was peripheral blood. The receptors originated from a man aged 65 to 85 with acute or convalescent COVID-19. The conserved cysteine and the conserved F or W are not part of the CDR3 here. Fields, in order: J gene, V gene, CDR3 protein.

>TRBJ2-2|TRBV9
ASSVDAGRSTGELF
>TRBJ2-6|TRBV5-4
ASSPYYGGSSGANVLT
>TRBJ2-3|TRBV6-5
ASSSRTNLGDTQY
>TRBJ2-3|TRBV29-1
SVERGRGRPDTQY
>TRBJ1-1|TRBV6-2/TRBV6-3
ASSFYLGTPENTEAF
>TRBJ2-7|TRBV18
ASSYDRDYEQY
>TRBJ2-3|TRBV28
ASRSTGTRPDTQY
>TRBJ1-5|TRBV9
ASSVADRGQPQH
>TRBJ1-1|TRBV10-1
ASRVDPNTEAF
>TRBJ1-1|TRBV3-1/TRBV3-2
ASSPTGAPTEAF
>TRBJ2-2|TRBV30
AWSVAGANTGELF